This TCR beta chain is drawn from a study of a mutant IDH1 vaccine in newly diagnosed glioma. The wider study: Patients in the study were vaccinated eight times, receiving shots in weeks 1, 3, 5, 7, 11, 15, 19 and 23.

The time point denotes: week 5, during vaccination. Alongside topical imiquimod, each dose of vaccine comprised 300 ug of mutant IDH1 20-mer peptide. New astrocytomas of WHO grade 3 or 4 that were IDH1-mutant and ATRX-lost were found in the donors. The CDR3 consists of 15 residues. Germline assignment: CDR1 SGHNT and CDR2 YYREEE (reference sequence). V was pared by 3 bases and J by 4 bases, with 4 bases of the junction left unmatched. Concerning this clone: Its antigen is as yet unknown.

Repertoires were generated with immunoSEQ multiplex PCR, while TCRdb's copy carries only in-frame clones and drops some. The repertoire includes about 59,000 clones, more than 80% of them detected once, and about 4.6% sits in the top ten. The sample consisted of PBMCs, taken from a glioma patient whose treatment included an IDH1 peptide vaccine. This chain connects TRBV5-4 to TRBJ2-1; TRBD2 agrees at 10 bases. The TCR originated in a woman in her thirties or forties with glioma. CDR3 region: CASSSSGGVYNEQFF. CDR3 coding DNA: TGTGCCAGCAGCTCCAGCGGGGGGGTTTACAATGAGCAGTTCTTC.